The rows below give T cell receptor beta chains drawn from one sample of a study of cytomegalovirus exposure and HLA in healthy donors. Clones were read by immunoSEQ multiplex PCR, and TCRdb kept only the in-frame ones, dropping some. The repertoire holds under 200,000 clones, with 73% as singletons. The sample comprised PBMCs. The receptor source for this set is a young woman in good health and CMV-seropositive. Each CDR3 is given with its conserved first and last residue. The D gene is left open where the match is weak. Clone size appears in some rows only: once, few, many, or a class for an expanded clone.

>-|-|TRBJ2-1|TRBV6-5
CASSLDGWNEQFF
TGTGCCAGCAGTCTTGACGGGTGGAATGAGCAGTTCTTC
>TRBD2|-|TRBJ2-5|TRBV4-1
CASSRLAGAVQETQYF
TGCGCCAGCAGCCGACTAGCGGGGGCAGTCCAAGAGACCCAGTACTTC
>TRBD1|-|TRBJ2-2|TRBV5-5
CASSFRQGTLNTGELFF
TGTGCCAGCAGCTTCCGACAGGGGACACTAAACACCGGGGAGCTGTTTTTT
>TRBD1|once|TRBJ2-7|TRBV7-9
CASSFNNHGQGDYGQYF
TGTGCCAGCAGCTTTAACAATCACGGACAGGGAGATTACGGGCAGTACTTC
>TRBD2|-|TRBJ2-5|TRBV30
CAWGTSGAPGTQYF
TGTGCCTGGGGGACTAGCGGGGCGCCAGGGACCCAGTACTTC
>-|-|TRBJ2-7|TRBV9
CASSVQGHSYEQYF
TGTGCCAGCAGCGTACAAGGACACAGCTACGAGCAGTACTTC
>TRBD1|once|TRBJ1-2|TRBV7-9
CSSSFDRDYGYTF
TGTTCCAGCAGCTTCGACAGGGACTATGGCTACACCTTC
>-|-|TRBJ1-5|TRBV6-5
CASSYDANIQPQHF
TGTGCCAGCAGTTACGATGCGAATATTCAGCCCCAGCATTTT
>TRBD2|once|TRBJ2-5|TRBV11-1
CASSLGGLAAIQETQYF
TGTGCCAGCAGCTTAGGGGGACTAGCGGCAATCCAAGAGACCCAGTACTTC
>TRBD1|-|TRBJ2-2|TRBV11-3
CASSLRQGSTGELFF
TGTGCCAGCAGCTTACGACAGGGCAGCACCGGGGAGCTGTTTTTT
>TRBD2|-|TRBJ2-1|TRBV7-3
CASSSLGTSFGEQFF
TGTGCCAGCAGCTCCCTCGGGACTAGTTTCGGTGAGCAGTTCTTC
>-|few|TRBJ2-3|TRBV5-1
CASSQEGGTIDTQYF
TGCGCCAGCAGCCAGGAAGGAGGGACCATTGATACGCAGTATTTT
>-|-|TRBJ2-1|TRBV4-3
CASSQGVNEQFF
TGCGCCAGCAGCCAAGGAGTAAATGAGCAGTTCTTC
>TRBD1|-|TRBJ1-2|TRBV7-2
CASSPRTGSGYTF
TGTGCCAGCAGCCCCCGGACAGGGTCCGGCTACACCTTC
>TRBD1|few|TRBJ1-2|TRBV9
CASSAVTGGYGYTF
TGTGCCAGCAGCGCAGTGACAGGGGGATATGGCTACACCTTC
>TRBD1|-|TRBJ2-7|TRBV28
CASSPSWGQGDDEQYF
TGTGCCAGCAGCCCCTCCTGGGGACAGGGTGACGACGAGCAGTACTTC
>-|-|TRBJ1-5|TRBV5-5
CASSPDGGNQPQHF
TGTGCCAGCAGCCCGGATGGAGGGAATCAGCCCCAGCATTTT
>-|-|TRBJ1-1|TRBV20-1
CSARGAEAFF
TGCAGTGCCAGGGGCGCTGAAGCTTTCTTT
>-|-|TRBJ2-7|TRBV7-7
CASKAPYEQYF
TGTGCTAGCAAAGCTCCCTACGAGCAGTACTTC
>TRBD1|-|TRBJ2-1|TRBV10-3
CAISVPNRSRRDSLPNEQFF
TGTGCCATCAGTGTACCTAACCGCTCGCGCCGGGACAGCCTTCCCAATGAGCAGTTCTTC
>-|-|TRBJ1-6|TRBV19
CASSIEESPLHF
TGTGCCAGTAGTATCGAGGAATCACCCCTCCACTTT
>-|-|TRBJ2-2|TRBV11-3
CASSSQPGTGELFF
TGTGCCAGCAGTTCCCAACCAGGGACCGGGGAGCTGTTTTTT
>TRBD2|-|TRBJ2-3|TRBV9
CASSEGSGGYTDTQYF
TGTGCCAGCAGCGAGGGTAGCGGGGGTTACACAGATACGCAGTATTTT
>TRBD2|-|TRBJ2-1|TRBV7-6
CASSLSGGAYNEQFF
TGTGCCAGCAGCTTAAGCGGGGGGGCTTACAATGAGCAGTTCTTC
>TRBD1|few|TRBJ2-7|TRBV27
CASSLDEPGQGGYEQYF
TGTGCCAGCAGTTTAGATGAGCCCGGACAGGGGGGCTACGAGCAGTACTTC
>TRBD1|-|TRBJ1-4|TRBV9
CASGRSGTGSTEKLFF
TGTGCCAGCGGTCGGTCGGGGACAGGGAGTACCGAAAAACTGTTTTTT
>TRBD2|-|TRBJ2-7|TRBV28
CASSLGGAGGSYEQYF
TGTGCCAGCAGTTTAGGGGGTGCGGGAGGGTCTTACGAGCAGTACTTC
>TRBD1|-|TRBJ1-1|TRBV27
CASSLGQGNTEAFF
TGTGCCAGCAGTTTAGGACAGGGGAACACTGAAGCTTTCTTT
>TRBD1|-|TRBJ1-4|TRBV2
CASKLLRQGVEEKLFF
TGTGCCAGCAAACTACTAAGACAGGGGGTAGAGGAAAAACTGTTTTTT
>TRBD2|-|TRBJ2-7|TRBV5-1
CASSHTSEGGEQYF
TGCGCCAGCAGCCACACTAGCGAAGGAGGCGAGCAGTACTTC
>TRBD1|-|TRBJ2-7|TRBV13
CASSLTGAAYEQYF
TGTGCCAGCAGCTTAACAGGGGCTGCGTACGAGCAGTACTTC
>-|-|TRBJ1-6|TRBV9
CASSVGGGIGNSPLHF
TGTGCCAGCAGCGTAGGTGGGGGGATTGGGAATTCACCCCTCCACTTT
>TRBD1|-|TRBJ1-2|TRBV27
CASKDRGLSNYGYTF
TGTGCCAGCAAAGACAGGGGGTTATCTAACTATGGCTACACCTTC
>-|-|TRBJ2-2|TRBV6-5
CASGVSGELFF
TGTGCCAGCGGAGTATCCGGGGAGCTGTTTTTT
>TRBD2|-|TRBJ2-5|TRBV13
CASSAGGAWETQYF
TGTGCCAGCAGCGCCGGGGGGGCTTGGGAGACCCAGTACTTC
>-|-|TRBJ2-1|TRBV30
CAWSVWANEQFF
TGTGCCTGGAGTGTTTGGGCGAATGAGCAGTTCTTC
>-|-|TRBJ2-7|TRBV29-1
CSVVSAYEQYF
TGCAGCGTTGTTTCAGCCTACGAGCAGTACTTC
>TRBD2|-|TRBJ2-1|TRBV4-3
CASSQGLAGGNEQFF
TGCGCCAGCAGCCAAGGTCTAGCGGGGGGCAATGAGCAGTTCTTC
>-|-|TRBJ2-7|TRBV5-4
CASTAPGSSYEQYF
TGTGCCAGCACCGCACCTGGGAGCTCCTACGAGCAGTACTTC
>TRBD1|-|TRBJ1-1|TRBV29-1
CSVPGQASEAFF
TGCAGCGTTCCCGGACAGGCCTCTGAAGCTTTCTTT
>TRBD2|-|TRBJ2-3|TRBV4-1
CASSQGGIAGSTDTQYF
TGCGCCAGCAGCCAAGGTGGAATAGCGGGGAGTACAGATACGCAGTATTTT
>-|-|TRBJ1-1|TRBV7-9
CSSSFRDTEAFF
TGTTCCAGCAGCTTTCGTGACACTGAAGCTTTCTTT
>TRBD1|-|TRBJ2-7|TRBV27
CASSLQGASYEQYF
TGTGCCAGCAGTCTCCAGGGGGCCTCCTACGAGCAGTACTTC
>-|once|TRBJ2-3|TRBV5-1
CASRGGGGSTDTQYF
TGCGCCAGCCGTGGGGGGGGCGGGAGCACAGATACGCAGTATTTT
>-|-|TRBJ1-2|TRBV21-1
CASRRQGDHGYTF
TGTGCCAGCAGAAGACAGGGTGATCATGGCTACACCTTC
>-|once|TRBJ2-1|TRBV7-6
CASSFTAANEQFF
TGTGCCAGCAGCTTTACAGCGGCTAATGAGCAGTTCTTC
>-|-|TRBJ1-6|TRBV7-2
CASSLVGGPNSPLHF
TGTGCCAGCAGCTTAGTGGGGGGGCCAAATTCACCCCTCCACTTT
>-|-|TRBJ1-2|TRBV28
CASSLSAGSGGTNYGYTF
TGTGCCAGCAGTTTATCGGCCGGTTCCGGGGGAACTAACTATGGCTACACCTTC
>TRBD1|-|TRBJ1-5|TRBV4-3
CASSPDRGNQPQHF
TGCGCCAGCAGCCCCGACAGGGGCAATCAGCCCCAGCATTTT